This T cell receptor beta chain was captured by sequencing in a study of regulatory T cells in long-lasting Graves disease. The study's findings and limits: Only a small sample size was used, which may have cut accuracy.

As to time point: newly diagnosed GD, antithyroid drugs for less than 3 months. The TCR library was prepared using RNA isolated from PBMCs. The ends were cut back, 5 bases at V and 2 bases at J, with 10 bases in the middle. The CDR3 is 14 residues long. The germline V gene encodes CDR1 MNHEY and CDR2 SMNVEV (reference sequence). Researchers made TCR beta libraries by using iRepertoire HTBI primers and running Arm-PCR on CDR3 regions. TCRdb re-derived calls from the multiplex PCR reads in MiXCR, one entry per CDR3 protein. The table has around 450,000 distinct CDR3 sequences, under 15% seen once. This clonotype was counted a few times. Its specificity is unknown. This same sample was also part of a study on T cells in Graves' hyperthyroidism and ophthalmopathy.

The sequences come from peripheral blood mononuclear cells (PBMCs), collected at new diagnosis, from a patient treated with antithyroid drugs. The gene calls are TRBV27 and TRBJ1-5; D unresolved. The clonotype originates from a woman aged 25 to 39 with Graves disease. CDR3 nucleotide sequence: TGTGCCAGCAGTCCTATATCTGGCAATCAGCCCCAGCATTTT. Protein product: CASSPISGNQPQHF.